This passage covers 29 T cell receptor beta chains from one sample sequenced in a study of blood T cell repertoires in COVID-19 (dated by TCRdb to the early 2020s). The library relied on the immunoSEQ multiplex PCR assay. Not all clones reach the TCRdb copy of this immuneACCESS table, which keeps in-frame sequences only. Checked studies attribute under half of the gap to unresolved V genes and leave the rest unexplained. For this sample there are about 94,000 clones; about four fifths appear just once. The ten largest account for roughly 6.2% of the sample. The source material was peripheral blood. Receptors were obtained from a man aged 55-75 years with acute or convalescent COVID-19.

This chain connects TRBV5-1 to TRBJ2-7; 10 nucleotides match TRBD1. The CDR3 spans 14 residues. Germline V gene data show CDR1 as SGHRS and CDR2 as YFSETQ. The J segment lost 5 bases and the V segment lost 4 bases, leaving 6 bases of the junction unmatched. The CDR3: CASSPGQGVHEQYF. CDR3 sequence (DNA): TGCGCCAGCAGCCCTGGACAGGGGGTACACGAGCAGTACTTC.

This clone appeared once. The chain uses TRBV4-3 and TRBJ2-1; D call uncertain. CDR1 LGHNA and CDR2 YSLEER come from the germline V gene. The CDR3 length is 13 residues. The V end lost 1 base, the J end lost 7 bases, and 8 bases lay between the germline ends. In DNA, the CDR3 is TGCGCCAGCAGCCAAGCTCGAGGAAATGAGCAGTTCTTC. It codes for CASSQARGNEQFF.

The rearrangement uses TRBV6-2 or TRBV6-3 and TRBJ2-5; TRBD1 might be the D (6 bases). Trimming took off 2 bases at V and 2 bases at J, with 15 bases between the two ends. Germline V lookup: CDR1 MNHEY, CDR2 SVGEGT. This CDR3 spans 16 amino acids. CDR3 region: CASSYEVGTLQETQYF. In nucleotides, the CDR3 is TGTGCCAGCAGTTACGAGGTCGGGACATTGCAAGAGACCCAGTACTTC.

The V call is TRBV2, the J call TRBJ2-7; D uncertain. V dropped 0 bases and J dropped 0 bases, with 3 bases sitting between them. Germline V gene lookup returns CDR1 SNHLY and CDR2 FYNNEI. There are 13 residues in the CDR3. Written as DNA, the CDR3 is TGTGCCAGCAGTGAAGCCAACTCCTACGAGCAGTACTTC. It codes for CASSEANSYEQYF.

V is TRBV5-6 and J is TRBJ1-5; 9 bases align to TRBD1. Germline CDR1 and CDR2: SGHDT and YYEEEE. The CDR3 totals 16 residues. The ends lost 4 bases at V and 3 bases at J; junction bases unmatched: 8. The CDR3 bases are TGTGCCAGCAGCCGGGCGGGACAGGGAAACAATCAGCCCCAGCATTTT. It encodes CASSRAGQGNNQPQHF.

The rearrangement links TRBV24-1 to TRBJ1-1; D unclear. The CDR3 spans 12 residues. V lost 4 bases to trimming and J lost 5 bases, with 7 bases between them. Germline values: CDR1 KGHDR, CDR2 SFDVKD. As DNA, the CDR3 is TGTGCCACCAGTGAGAGGGTTACTGAAGCTTTCTTT. Translating it yields CATSERVTEAFF.

V usage is TRBV6-5 and J usage is TRBJ2-7; the D gene is possibly TRBD1 (6 bases). The germline gives CDR1 MNHEY, CDR2 SVGAGI. V gave up 9 bases and J gave up 4 bases, with 16 bases separating them. This CDR3 spans 13 amino acids. The CDR3 sequence is CASSTDRVYEQYF. The CDR3 DNA sequence: TGTGCCAGTTCGACGGACAGAGTTTACGAGCAGTACTTC.

The V gene is TRBV12-3 or TRBV12-4, the J gene TRBJ2-1; D call uncertain. Between the trimmed V and J ends, which lost 5 bases and 9 bases, there was a span of 8 bases. The CDR3 sequence is 11 residues long. CDR3 loop: CASSPAIEQFF. CDR3 nucleotides: TGTGCCAGCAGTCCCGCGATTGAGCAGTTCTTC.

This clone was seen only a few times. The chain employs TRBV7-8 and TRBJ1-1; D call uncertain. Germline V gene lookup returns CDR1 SGHVS and CDR2 FQNEAQ. The V and J ends lost 2 bases and 3 bases respectively, with 7 bases between them. This CDR3 comprises 13 residues. CDR3 region: CASSLLRDTEAFF. CDR3 sequence (DNA): TGTGCCAGCAGCTTATTACGAGACACTGAAGCTTTCTTT.

This clone was counted only a few times. The rearrangement links TRBV6-1 to TRBJ1-2, with unresolved D. The germline V and J ends were trimmed by 1 base and 7 bases, with 16 bases remaining between them. The CDR3 is 15 amino acids. From germline, CDR1 is MNHNS and CDR2 SASEGT. The CDR3 protein is CASSEGQVKRLGYTF. Written as DNA, the CDR3 is TGTGCCAGCAGTGAAGGCCAGGTAAAACGGCTTGGCTACACCTTC.

The genes are TRBV7-3 and TRBJ1-1; 8 nucleotides align to TRBD1. Germline-derived CDR1 and CDR2 are SGHTA and FQGTGA. V trimming: 6 bases; J trimming: 6 bases; junction bases outside the gene matches: 6. This CDR3 region has 13 residues. The CDR3 spells CASSHGQGAEAFF. In DNA, the CDR3 is TGTGCCAGCAGTCACGGACAGGGCGCTGAAGCTTTCTTT.

The chain recombines TRBV2 with TRBJ1-4, with 7 nucleotides matching TRBD1. Per the germline V gene, CDR1 is SNHLY and CDR2 is FYNNEI. Germline trimming cut 7 bases from V and 0 bases from J; bases unmatched to any gene: 5. The CDR3 runs 15 residues. Here the CDR3 DNA reads TGTGCCAGCATTCTGGGACAGCCAACTAATGAAAAACTGTTTTTT. This gives the protein CASILGQPTNEKLFF. The full variable domain, its missing parts supplied by reference TRBV2 and TRBJ1-4, is EPEVTQTPSHQVTQMGQEVILRCVPISNHLYFYWYRQILGQKVEFLVSFYNNEISEKSEIFDDQFSVERPDGSNFTLKIRSTKLEDSAMYFCASILGQPTNEKLFFGSGTQLSVL.

V usage is TRBV25-1 and J usage is TRBJ1-1, with D possibly matching TRBD1 (5 bases). This CDR3 is built from 16 residues. With 2 bases removed from V and 5 bases from J, the gap between germline ends came to 18 bases. Germline assignment: CDR1 MGHDK and CDR2 SYGVNS. CDR3 sequence reads: CASSEIPGTVGTEAFF. The CDR3 nucleotides are TGTGCCAGCAGTGAAATACCCGGGACTGTGGGGACTGAAGCTTTCTTT.

The chain carries TRBV12-3 or TRBV12-4 and TRBJ1-1, with D possibly TRBD1 on 5 matching bases. CDR3 length: 13 residues. Trimming took 7 bases from V and 1 from J, leaving 10 bases between them. The DNA of the CDR3 is TGTGCCAGCACCCGGGGGGGGAACACTGAAGCTTTCTTT. The encoded protein is CASTRGGNTEAFF.

The chain combines TRBV6-1 with TRBJ2-5, with 11 positions matching TRBD2. The CDR3 has 16 residues. V was clipped by 4 bases and J by 0 bases; unmatched bases: 4. Germline V lookup: CDR1 MNHNS, CDR2 SASEGT. CDR3 nucleotide sequence: TGTGCCAGCAGTGTACGACTAGCGGGGTACCAAGAGACCCAGTACTTC. Translated: CASSVRLAGYQETQYF.

This clone has a handful of counts. J is TRBJ2-3 and V is TRBV18; 7 nucleotides agree with TRBD1. From germline, CDR1 is KGHSH and CDR2 LQKENI. The junction had 3 bases not matched to a gene; V was cut back by 0 bases and J by 0 bases. The CDR3 covers 16 residues. The CDR3 DNA is TGTGCCAGCTCACCACCGGACAGGCTCAGCACAGATACGCAGTATTTT. Translating gives CASSPPDRLSTDTQYF.

The V call is TRBV7-8, the J call TRBJ1-5; tentatively, D is TRBD1 (5 bases). Trimming stripped 5 bases from V and 2 bases from J, with 13 bases between. Per the germline V gene, CDR1 is SGHVS and CDR2 is FQNEAQ. The CDR3 is 15 amino acids. The CDR3 DNA is TGTGCCAGCAGCCCCGGGGGTATCGGCAATCAGCCCCAGCATTTT. Protein sequence: CASSPGGIGNQPQHF.

J is TRBJ2-7 and V is TRBV4-1; D may be TRBD1 (6 bases). The CDR3 loop spans 18 amino acids. With 0 bases removed from V and 1 base from J, the gap between germline ends came to 19 bases. Germline V gene sequence: CDR1 MGHRA, CDR2 YSYEKL. DNA for the CDR3: TGCGCCAGCAGCCAAGAGGGCGGCGGACAGACAATTTCCTACGAGCAGTACTTC. Translated, it gives CASSQEGGGQTISYEQYF.

This clone was recorded a few times. The chain joins TRBV6-6 to TRBJ1-3, with D unclear. V lost 2 bases and J 0 bases, leaving 11 bases between the germline ends. This CDR3 is 16 amino acids long. Germline loops: CDR1 MNHNY, CDR2 SVGAGI (reference sequence). DNA for the CDR3: TGTGCCAGCAGTTACGATCTGAGCGGCTCTGGAAACACCATATATTTT. Protein product: CASSYDLSGSGNTIYF.

The CDR3 reads CASSLDWAGGNYEQYF. The CDR3 bases are TGCGCCAGCAGCTTGGATTGGGCAGGGGGTAACTACGAGCAGTACTTC. This chain joins TRBV5-1 and TRBJ2-7, with TRBD1 matching 7 bases. The CDR3 totals 16 residues. V was pared by 0 bases and J by 3 bases, with 9 bases of the junction left unmatched. The germline V gene encodes CDR1 SGHRS and CDR2 YFSETQ.

The V and J genes are TRBV5-8 and TRBJ1-5; D unresolved. This CDR3 is 14 amino acids long. Trimming removed 2 bases at V and 6 bases at J, with 12 bases between. CDR1 and CDR2 from the germline V gene are SGHTS and YDEGEE. CDR3 residues: CASSFQLPGQPQHF. As DNA, the CDR3 is TGTGCCAGCAGCTTTCAGTTACCGGGTCAGCCCCAGCATTTT.

The chain has TRBV24-1 and TRBJ2-1; 12 bases align to TRBD1. CDR3 length: 13 residues. In germline, CDR1 is KGHDR, CDR2 SFDVKD. Trimming at V came to 8 bases and at J to 9 bases, leaving 4 bases not matched to a gene. The DNA for the CDR3 is TGTGCCACCACCGGGACAGGGGGCGGTGAGCAGTTCTTC. Protein product: CATTGTGGGEQFF.

V is TRBV7-9 and J is TRBJ2-7; 8 bases are a match to TRBD2. Per the germline V gene, CDR1 is SEHNR and CDR2 is FQNEAQ (reference sequence). There are 15 residues in the CDR3. V dropped 5 bases and J dropped 9; count of bases not matched to a gene: 15. The CDR3 spells CASSPSSTGLVWQYF. CDR3 nucleotides: TGTGCCAGCAGCCCGAGCTCAACGGGACTAGTGTGGCAGTACTTC.

This clone showed up just a few times. The chain uses TRBV5-1 and TRBJ1-1; a weak D match, TRBD1 (5 bases). Per germline, CDR1 SGHRS and CDR2 YFSETQ. V lost 0 bases and J lost 4, with 10 bases in between. The CDR3 contains 14 residues. CDR3 DNA: TGCGCCAGCAGCTTGGTCACGGGGGGCACTGAAGCTTTCTTT. It translates to CASSLVTGGTEAFF.

V gene TRBV15 combines with J gene TRBJ2-5; D ambiguous. The V gene's germline CDR1 is LNHNV and CDR2 YYDKDF (reference sequence). The CDR3 runs to 13 residues. V lost 0 bases and J 5 bases, leaving 7 bases between the germline ends. CDR3 amino acids: CATSRDAAETQYF. The CDR3 DNA reads as TGTGCCACCAGCAGAGACGCAGCGGAGACCCAGTACTTC.

The V gene is TRBV5-1, the J gene TRBJ2-3; 7 bases are shared with TRBD1. The CDR3 is made up of 16 amino acids. CDR1 SGHRS and CDR2 YFSETQ come from the germline V gene. The V and J ends lost 4 bases and 4 bases, in that order; junction bases with no gene match: 12. The CDR3 sequence: CASSLPRQGRPDTQYF. The CDR3 bases are TGCGCCAGCAGCCTTCCCCGACAGGGACGTCCAGATACGCAGTATTTT. Drawing the rest from reference TRBV5-1 and TRBJ2-3, the complete variable domain is KAGVTQTPRYLIKTRGQQVTLSCSPISGHRSVSWYQQTPGQGLQFLFEYFSETQRNKGNFPGRFSGRQFSNSRSEMNVSTLELGDSALYLCASSLPRQGRPDTQYFGPGTRLTVL.

The rearrangement links TRBV30 to TRBJ1-4; D not certain. Trimming removed 0 bases from V and 15 bases from J, with 20 bases in between. Germline lookup yields CDR1 GTSNPN and CDR2 SVGIG (reference sequence). CDR3 length: 14 residues. The DNA for the CDR3 is TGTGCCTGGAGTGTATGGGCAGATCAGAAAAAGATGTTTTTT. It translates to CAWSVWADQKKMFF.

The chain uses TRBV13 and TRBJ1-1; 7 bases fit TRBD1. The CDR3 consists of 15 residues. CDR1 is PRHDT and CDR2 is FYEKMQ in the germline V gene (reference sequence). J was trimmed by 6 bases and V by 1 base; bases with no gene match: 8. The chain's CDR3 is CASSLETGKVSEAFF. DNA of the CDR3: TGTGCCAGCAGCTTAGAGACAGGGAAGGTGTCTGAAGCTTTCTTT.

The chain links TRBV5-5 to TRBJ1-2; perhaps TRBD1 as D (5 bases). The germline V and J ends were trimmed by 4 bases and 5 bases, with 21 bases remaining between them. CDR1 and CDR2 (germline): SGHKS, YYEKEE (reference sequence). This CDR3 spans 16 amino acids. CDR3: CASSPVGQGRGYGYTF. CDR3 bases: TGTGCCAGCAGCCCAGTAGGGCAGGGCCGGGGGTATGGCTACACCTTC.